The sequence of this TCR beta chain was determined in a study of control samples from healthy donors and cancer patients. The CDR3 runs 14 residues. V was clipped by 1 base and J by 2 bases; unmatched bases: 0. Germline CDR1 is SEHNR and CDR2 is FQNEAQ (reference sequence). This table comes from immunoSEQ multiplex PCR, and its TCRdb copy is limited to in-frame clones, with some not included. Seen here are about 150,000 clones, over 85% observed once, and the top ten hold under 7%. Sequencing was carried out using blood. The TCR sequence derives from a man between 18 and 35 years old in good health. The chain carries TRBV7-9 and TRBJ2-7; 9 nucleotides align to TRBD1. The CDR3 DNA is TGTGCCAGCAGCTTAGACAGGGGGCCCTACGAGCAGTACTTC. This sequence encodes CASSLDRGPYEQYF.